The 20 T cell receptor beta chains given below trace back to one sample, sequenced in a study of CD8+CD57+ T cells in acquired aplastic anemia. Researchers used genomic DNA as the template to profile TCR beta VDJ and CDR3. MiXCR, run by TCRdb on the reads, gives a single entry per CDR3 protein. The sample carries over 150,000 distinct CDR3 sequences, about 60% recorded once. Those patients picked for sequencing had displayed CD8+CD57+ cell expansion on flow cytometry. The specimen sequenced was sorted CD4+, CD8+, or CD8+CD57+ T cells (not recorded which) from PBMCs. The receptors come from a human donor with aplastic anemia.

The sample holds many counts of this clonotype. This chain connects TRBV5-4 to TRBJ2-2, with a weak D call TRBD2 (6 bases). Germline loops: CDR1 SGHNT, CDR2 YYREEE (reference sequence). CDR3 length: 17 amino acids. V was trimmed by 0 bases and J by 0 bases, leaving 12 bases between them. The DNA for the CDR3 is TGTGCCAGCAGCTTGGGGCAGAGCGGGTCGAACACCGGGGAGCTGTTTTTT. This sequence encodes CASSLGQSGSNTGELFF.

The chain uses TRBV29-1 and TRBJ2-5, with unresolved D. This CDR3 is built from 15 residues. Germline V lookup: CDR1 SQVTM, CDR2 ANQGSEA. Trimming took 7 bases from V and 1 from J, leaving 19 bases between them. CDR3 sequence (DNA): TGCAGCGCCCTGTCCCTCACAGCTCGCCAAGAGACCCAGTACTTC. This encodes CSALSLTARQETQYF.

The V call is TRBV20-1, the J call TRBJ2-7; 11 nucleotides match TRBD1. Germline loops: CDR1 DFQATT, CDR2 SNEGSKA (reference sequence). Trimming at V came to 6 bases and at J to 4 bases, leaving 2 bases not matched to a gene. This CDR3 region has 12 residues. In DNA, the CDR3 is TGCAGTGCCCGGGACAGGGGGTACGAGCAGTACTTC. It translates to CSARDRGYEQYF.

This clonotype was counted many times. This chain joins TRBV4-1 and TRBJ2-3, with D perhaps being TRBD1 or TRBD2 (5 bases each). Germline V gene sequence: CDR1 MGHRA, CDR2 YSYEKL. The CDR3 consists of 14 residues. V lost 1 base and J 8 bases, leaving 13 bases between the germline ends. CDR3 nucleotide sequence: TGCGCCAGCAGCCAAGTATGGACCGGGACTACGCAGTATTTT. Translation gives CASSQVWTGTTQYF.

Regarding this clonotype: A read error may produce the germline difference seen at one junction end. The V and J genes are TRBV5-1 and TRBJ2-3, with D possibly matching TRBD1 (5 bases). CDR1 and CDR2 (germline): SGHRS, YFSETQ. The CDR3 covers 16 residues. The chain's CDR3 is CASSVEQVGTTDTQYF. CDR3 sequence (DNA): TGTGCCAGCAGCGTAGAACAGGTTGGCACCACAGATACGCAGTATTTT.

This clonotype was seen ten or more times. The chain links TRBV20-1 to TRBJ2-1, with no clear D. The CDR3 spans 13 residues. Deletions cut 0 bases from V and 4 bases from J, with 7 bases between. Germline V lookup: CDR1 DFQATT, CDR2 SNEGSKA (reference sequence). The CDR3: CSARDFQYNEQFF. The CDR3 nucleotides read TGCAGTGCTAGAGATTTCCAGTACAATGAGCAGTTCTTC.

This clonotype was observed a handful of times. CDR3 protein: CASRGLAGGEQYF. CDR3 nucleotide sequence: TGTGCCAGCAGGGGACTAGCGGGGGGCGAGCAGTACTTC. The chain links TRBV2 to TRBJ2-7; 15 bases line up with TRBD2. The CDR3 has 13 amino acids. Germline assignment: CDR1 SNHLY and CDR2 FYNNEI. J gave up 6 bases and V 6 bases, and 0 bases lay outside the gene matches.

This chain uses TRBV24-1 with TRBJ2-5; 9 bases line up with TRBD1. Losses at the gene ends were 9 bases for V and 2 bases for J; bases not matched to a gene: 6. The CDR3 contains 14 residues. CDR1 and CDR2 (germline): KGHDR, SFDVKD. DNA of the CDR3: TGTGCCACCGGGGGACAGGGAGCGCAAGAGACCCAGTACTTC. Protein: CATGGQGAQETQYF.

This chain joins TRBV10-3 and TRBJ1-2; no clear D gene. The CDR3 runs 12 residues. The germline V and J ends were trimmed by 10 bases and 6 bases, with 15 bases remaining between them. Germline V CDR1 and CDR2: ENHRY, SYGVKD. The CDR3 loop is CATLETPDGYTF. CDR3 nucleotide sequence: TGTGCCACCCTAGAAACACCAGATGGCTACACCTTC.

V usage is TRBV7-2 and J usage is TRBJ2-7, with 7 bases aligning to TRBD1. CDR3 length equals 14 residues. V lost 4 bases, J lost 3 bases, and 6 bases stayed unmatched. The germline gives CDR1 SGHTA, CDR2 FQGNSA. As DNA, the CDR3 is TGTGCCAGCAGCTACACAGGGGTACGCTACGAGCAGTACTTC. It yields the protein CASSYTGVRYEQYF.

The chain recombines TRBV2 with TRBJ2-3; D is possibly TRBD2 (6 bases). The germline V gene encodes CDR1 SNHLY and CDR2 FYNNEI. The CDR3 is made up of 13 amino acids. V was cut by 6 bases and J by 1 base, with 8 bases left in between. The DNA of the CDR3 is TGTGCCAGCAGGCCGGGAGGCACAGATACGCAGTATTTT. Residues: CASRPGGTDTQYF. Looking up the rest from reference TRBV2 and TRBJ2-3 gives the full variable domain: EPEVTQTPSHQVTQMGQEVILRCVPISNHLYFYWYRQILGQKVEFLVSFYNNEISEKSEIFDDQFSVERPDGSNFTLKIRSTKLEDSAMYFCASRPGGTDTQYFGPGTRLTVL.

This clonotype has at least ten counts. V is TRBV7-9 and J is TRBJ1-2, with no clear D. CDR3 length: 15 residues. V was cut by 5 bases and J by 0 bases, with 13 bases left in between. CDR1 and CDR2 (germline): SEHNR, FQNEAQ (reference sequence). The CDR3 DNA reads as TGTGCCAGCAGCACCGGGATCCGAGCTAACTATGGCTACACCTTC. As protein: CASSTGIRANYGYTF.

The rearrangement joins TRBV7-6 to TRBJ2-7; 11 bases agree with TRBD1. The J call may be mistaken, given a closer DNA end match to TRBJ2-5. Germline CDR1 SGHVS, CDR2 FNYEAQ. This CDR3 spans 16 amino acids. The CDR3 spells CASSTRTGGEVETQYF. CDR3 nucleotides: TGTGCCAGCAGCACTCGGACAGGGGGCGAGGTAGAGACCCAGTACTTC.

The rearrangement uses TRBV7-6 and TRBJ1-6; 9 positions match TRBD1. The CDR3 totals 15 residues. Germline trimming cut 5 bases from V and 6 bases from J; bases unmatched to any gene: 5. Germline V lookup: CDR1 SGHVS, CDR2 FNYEAQ. Written as DNA, the CDR3 is TGTGCCAGCAGCCCGCGGGACAGGGCTAATTCACCCCTCCACTTT. Protein product: CASSPRDRANSPLHF.

The V gene is TRBV7-8, the J gene TRBJ1-4, with TRBD1 as a possible D gene (5 bases). This CDR3 region has 19 residues. Germline V gene data show CDR1 as SGHVS and CDR2 as FQNEAQ. Trimming pared 1 base from V and 6 bases from J, leaving 24 bases between. The CDR3 DNA follows: TGTGCCAGCAGCTTAGGACGCTTGGGACGAGGTTTTTGGGATGAAAAACTGTTTTTT. Amino acid sequence: CASSLGRLGRGFWDEKLFF.

Many counts were recorded for this clonotype. This sequence joins TRBV6-5 and TRBJ2-1; 7 positions match TRBD2. Germline CDR1 is MNHEY and CDR2 is SVGAGI. The trim removed 6 bases at V and 10 bases at J, leaving 6 bases unmatched. There are 12 residues in the CDR3. CDR3 sequence (DNA): TGTGCCAGCAGGACCTCGGGACTAGAGCAGTTCTTC. Its protein is CASRTSGLEQFF.

A few counts support this clonotype. The rearrangement joins TRBV15 to TRBJ2-6; D is uncertain. V lost 0 bases and J lost 0, with 3 bases in between. Germline loops: CDR1 LNHNV, CDR2 YYDKDF (reference sequence). The CDR3 consists of 15 residues. CDR3 in amino acids: CATSRDNSGANVLTF. The CDR3 DNA reads TGTGCCACCAGCAGAGACAACTCTGGGGCCAACGTCCTGACTTTC.

V gene TRBV2 combines with J gene TRBJ2-2; 10 nucleotides align to TRBD2. V gave up 2 bases and J gave up 7 bases; unmatched junction bases: 4. Germline CDR1 SNHLY, CDR2 FYNNEI. This CDR3 has 15 residues. This CDR3 reads CASSELAGVGGELFF. CDR3 DNA: TGTGCCAGCAGTGAACTAGCGGGGGTAGGCGGGGAGCTGTTTTTT.

The V gene is TRBV12-3 or TRBV12-4, the J gene TRBJ2-7; D uncertain. The CDR3 sequence is 16 residues long. V was pared by 8 bases and J by 0 bases, with 20 bases between. Here the CDR3 reads CASSPYLAEVSYEQYF. CDR3 bases: TGTGCCAGCTCACCATATCTTGCGGAAGTCTCCTACGAGCAGTACTTC.

This clonotype has a handful of counts. V gene TRBV19 combines with J gene TRBJ1-2, with 9 bases identical to TRBD1. The CDR3 length is 13 residues. V shed 3 bases, J shed 5 bases, and the junction held 1 base outside the gene matches. Germline CDR1 and CDR2: LNHDA and SQIVND (reference sequence). This chain's CDR3 is CASSMDRGYGYTF. The CDR3 DNA reads TGTGCCAGTAGTATGGACAGGGGTTATGGCTACACCTTC.